This T cell receptor beta chain was captured by sequencing in a study of tumor-infiltrating lymphocytes in primary liver carcinoma (dated by TCRdb to 2017 to 2019). Regarding the complete study: Between November 2015 and 2016, a few patients in China with histopathologically diagnosed primary liver carcinoma had surgical resection. Of the five patients (three men and two women, aged 30 to 69 years), four had hepatocellular carcinoma and one had combined HCC and intrahepatic cholangiocarcinoma. Tumors of the five patients were stage T1-T3 N0M0 with maximum diameters of roughly 4.2 to 11 cm. Each sample produced about 3.5 to 7.13 million productive TCRbeta reads, and read depth showed no significant difference between tissue types. For each liver tumor, the study sampled five regions along with adjacent normal tissue and blood, and applied TCRbeta repertoire sequencing, expression microarrays and whole-exome sequencing. A total of roughly 35 specimens from 5 patients underwent TCRbeta repertoire sequencing, comprising about 25 tumor regions, 5 adjacent noncancerous liver tissues and 5 peripheral blood samples. Reproducibility between technical replicate repertoires was high, with correlation coefficients above 0.98 and mean shared-clone rates approximately 0.9. Study-wide findings and limitations: Repertoire overlap was higher between tumor regions (mean around 36%) than tumor-adjacent (approximately 17%) or tumor-blood (14%) pairs, consistent with antigen-driven expansion. The study included only a few patients, and the authors note findings should be validated in a larger study. Only the TCR beta chain was sequenced, which likely underestimates true repertoire diversity because unpaired alpha chains were not captured. A significantly larger repertoire fraction was made up by the top 250 clones in tumors than in blood (p = 0.039). Bulk unsorted samples precluded comparing CD4+ and CD8+ T cell repertoires.

TRIzol reagent was used to extract blood RNA from unsorted whole blood, while the DNeasy Blood & Tissue kit provided the germline DNA. At the time of sampling, the patients were treatment-naive and had chronic HBV infection. About 4 milliliters of peripheral blood were collected into K2EDTA tubes before surgery. Trimming removed 6 bases from V and 7 bases from J; the gene matches leave 5 bases unexplained. Reading the germline V gene gives CDR1 KGHSH and CDR2 LQKENI. The CDR3 holds 13 amino acids from the cysteine to the phenylalanine. CDR3 DNA only is kept here, 39 bases in frame from base 1. Starting from roughly 540 ng total RNA, TCRbeta-specific cDNA was produced by reverse transcription with a constant-region primer and ProtoScript II reverse transcriptase. TCRbeta libraries were built with three nested multiplex PCR rounds, a slightly modified ARM-PCR procedure. The first two PCR rounds used multiplex TRBV1-TRBV30 forward primers with a Cbeta reverse primer, each for about 9 cycles. Sample barcodes and Illumina adapters were added in a final 25-cycle PCR using Deep VentR polymerase. Amplicons of 200-500 bp were gel-purified with a QIAquick gel extraction kit before sequencing. An Illumina HiSeq 2500 was used to sequence the TCRbeta amplicons, generating 250-bp paired-end reads. The paper's data handling went like this. To recover full CDR3 sequences, reads were quality-trimmed using Trimmomatic v0.33 and paired reads were then merged using FLASH v1.2.11. MiGEC v1.2.1b assigned V, D and J germline segments to the rearranged TCRbeta sequences. Clonotype statistics, along with Shannon-Wiener diversity indices, were calculated using VDJtools v1.0.0. To reduce sampling bias, subsequent analyses other than the diversity analysis used only the 250 most abundant clonotypes in each sample. In-frame beta chains were kept once TCRdb had trimmed the public reads at Q25 with fastp and called clones with MiXCR. Entries that share a CDR3 protein sequence are merged under the most common genes and DNA. Clone size and V and J calls follow TCRdb, not the original study. For this sample the table gives about 300,000 distinct CDR3 sequences, of which 65% were detected only once. The ten largest clones add up to about 8.4% of the sample.

For this clonotype: Its antigen is still unknown. Base-call qualities are not available, and no considerably larger clone is one nucleotide away.

The clonotype was recovered from a middle-aged man with primary liver carcinoma and hepatitis B virus infection. The material sequenced was peripheral blood. Recombination connected TRBV18 to TRBJ2-7; 11 junctional bases match TRBD2. DNA sequence: TGTGCCAGCTCGGGGACTAGCGGAAGGGAGCAGTACTTC. Its product reads: CASSGTSGREQYF.